This T cell receptor beta chain originates from a study of T cell responses to AZD1222 COVID-19 vaccine. Across the study: Researchers grouped second doses given at about 4 or about 12 weeks into one pool.

The germline gives CDR1 SGHAT, CDR2 FQNNGV. The CDR3 has 15 residues. Trimming took 5 bases from V and 2 from J; bases not matched to a gene: 4. Profiled with immunoSEQ multiplex PCR; TCRdb holds only in-frame clones, not every one. The sample consists of roughly 55,000 clones, 70% to 90% of them appearing once. Study-wide results and caveats: The donors showed a predominance of white British ancestry and of females, with possible underestimation of clonal diversity. Epitopes outside B.1.351 and B.1.1.7 mutated regions reportedly drew nearly half of spike TCRs. Regions 160-218 and 743-854 dominated among vaccine-associated CD4 TCRs spanning spike.

Regarding this clone: Its antigen remains unknown.

The clonotype originates from an adult in good health. The V gene is TRBV11-2, the J gene TRBJ1-3; 9 bases align to TRBD1. The sample was peripheral blood, taken on day 0 of AZD1222 vaccination. The CDR3 coding sequence is TGTGCCAGCAGCCCGGGACAGGGCCCTGGAAACACCATATATTTT. This gives the protein CASSPGQGPGNTIYF. Combining the CDR3 with reference TRBV11-2 and TRBJ1-3 gives the whole variable domain EAGVAQSPRYKIIEKRQSVAFWCNPISGHATLYWYQQILGQGPKLLIQFQNNGVVDDSQLPKDRFSAERLKGVDSTLKIQPAKLEDSAVYLCASSPGQGPGNTIYFGEGSWLTVV.